The TCR beta chain described here comes from a study of cytomegalovirus exposure and HLA in healthy donors. Study results and limitations: It emerged from a later analysis that several of the most significant clusters appeared to be linked to common viral pathogens. As was reported, the HLA-A and HLA-B alleles of most subjects were accurately predicted from TCR beta sequences.

The study ran its PCR with 60 Vbeta and 13 Jbeta primers. This table comes from immunoSEQ multiplex PCR, and its TCRdb copy is limited to in-frame clones, with some not included. This sample's clone table lists roughly 120,000 clones. The CDR3 has 12 residues. The germline V gene has CDR1 SGHDT and CDR2 YYEEEE. Trimming stripped 0 bases from V and 4 bases from J, with 5 bases between. On this clone: Its antigen is still unknown.

This receptor was taken from a man aged 40-49 years in good health and CMV-seronegative. The chain couples TRBV5-6 to TRBJ2-7, with D uncertain. The sample taken for sequencing was PBMCs. CDR3: CASSLGQYEQYF. The CDR3 DNA follows: TGTGCCAGCAGCTTGGGACAATACGAGCAGTACTTC.